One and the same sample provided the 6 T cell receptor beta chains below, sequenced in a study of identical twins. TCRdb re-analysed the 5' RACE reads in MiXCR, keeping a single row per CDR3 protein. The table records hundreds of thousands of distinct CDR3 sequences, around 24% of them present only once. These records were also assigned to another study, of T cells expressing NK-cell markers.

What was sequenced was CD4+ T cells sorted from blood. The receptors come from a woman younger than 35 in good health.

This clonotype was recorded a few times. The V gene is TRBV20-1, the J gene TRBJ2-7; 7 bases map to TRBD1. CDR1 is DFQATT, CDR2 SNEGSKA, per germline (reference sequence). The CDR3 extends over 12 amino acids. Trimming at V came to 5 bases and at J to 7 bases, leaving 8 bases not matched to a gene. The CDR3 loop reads CSAALQGREQYF. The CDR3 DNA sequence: TGCAGTGCTGCGTTACAGGGGCGGGAGCAGTACTTC.

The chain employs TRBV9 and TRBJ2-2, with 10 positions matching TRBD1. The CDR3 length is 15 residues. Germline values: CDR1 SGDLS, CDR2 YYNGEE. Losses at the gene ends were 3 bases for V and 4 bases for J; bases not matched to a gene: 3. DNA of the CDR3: TGTGCCAGCAGCGATGACAGGGGGCTCACCGGGGAGCTGTTTTTT. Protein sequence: CASSDDRGLTGELFF.

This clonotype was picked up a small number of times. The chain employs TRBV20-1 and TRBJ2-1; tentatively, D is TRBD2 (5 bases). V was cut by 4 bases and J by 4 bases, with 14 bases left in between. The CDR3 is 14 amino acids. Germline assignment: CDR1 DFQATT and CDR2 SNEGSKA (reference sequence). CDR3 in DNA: TGCAGTGCTAAACCCGCGGGCCTTTACAATGAGCAGTTCTTC. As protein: CSAKPAGLYNEQFF.

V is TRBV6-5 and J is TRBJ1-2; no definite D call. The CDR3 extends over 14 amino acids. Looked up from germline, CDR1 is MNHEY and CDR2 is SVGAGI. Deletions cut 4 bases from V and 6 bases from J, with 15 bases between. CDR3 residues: CASSSQQRNHGYTF. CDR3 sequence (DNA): TGTGCCAGCAGTTCCCAACAGAGGAACCATGGCTACACCTTC.

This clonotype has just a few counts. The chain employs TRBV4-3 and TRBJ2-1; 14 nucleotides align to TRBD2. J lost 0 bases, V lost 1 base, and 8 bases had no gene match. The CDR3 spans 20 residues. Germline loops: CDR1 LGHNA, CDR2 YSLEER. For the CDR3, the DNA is TGCGCCAGCAGCCAAGGTTGGACTAGCGGGAGGATCAGCTCCTACAATGAGCAGTTCTTC. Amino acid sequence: CASSQGWTSGRISSYNEQFF.

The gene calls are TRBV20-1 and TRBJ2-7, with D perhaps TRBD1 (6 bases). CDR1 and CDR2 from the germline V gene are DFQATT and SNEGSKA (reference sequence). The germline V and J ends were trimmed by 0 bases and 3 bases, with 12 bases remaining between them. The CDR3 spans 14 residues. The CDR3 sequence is CSARDRGDIYEQYF. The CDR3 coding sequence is TGCAGTGCTAGAGATCGAGGGGACATCTACGAGCAGTACTTC.